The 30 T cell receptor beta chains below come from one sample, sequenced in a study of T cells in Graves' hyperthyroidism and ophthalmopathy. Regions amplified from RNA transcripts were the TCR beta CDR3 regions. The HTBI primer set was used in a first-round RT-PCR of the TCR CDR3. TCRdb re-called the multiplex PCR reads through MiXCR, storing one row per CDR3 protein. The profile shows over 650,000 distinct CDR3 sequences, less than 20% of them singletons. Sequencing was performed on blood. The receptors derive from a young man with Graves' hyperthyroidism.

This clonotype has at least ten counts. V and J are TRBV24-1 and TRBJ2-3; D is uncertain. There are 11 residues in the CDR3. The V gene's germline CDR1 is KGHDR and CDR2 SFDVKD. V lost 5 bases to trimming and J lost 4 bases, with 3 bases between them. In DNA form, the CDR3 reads TGTGCCACCAGTGTTTCAGATACGCAGTATTTT. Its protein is CATSVSDTQYF.

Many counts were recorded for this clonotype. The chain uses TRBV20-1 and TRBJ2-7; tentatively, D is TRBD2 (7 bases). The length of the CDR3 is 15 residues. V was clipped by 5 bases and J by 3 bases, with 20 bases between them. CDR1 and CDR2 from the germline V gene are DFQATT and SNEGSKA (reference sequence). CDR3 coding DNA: TGCAGTGCTGGGGGGGCCGGACTTCCTCTCTACGAGCAGTACTTC. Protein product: CSAGGAGLPLYEQYF.

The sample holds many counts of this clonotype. CDR3 in amino acids: CASSSPRLAGGEQFF. The DNA for the CDR3 is TGTGCCAGCAGCTCCCCCAGACTAGCGGGGGGTGAGCAGTTCTTC. The V call is TRBV12-3 or TRBV12-4, the J call TRBJ2-1; 13 bases are a match to TRBD2. The CDR3 covers 15 residues. V shed 6 bases, J shed 9 bases, and the junction held 8 bases outside the gene matches.

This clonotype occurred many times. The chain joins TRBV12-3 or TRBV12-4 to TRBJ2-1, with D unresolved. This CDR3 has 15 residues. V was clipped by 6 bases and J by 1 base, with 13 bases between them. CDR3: CASSLTVRSYNEQFF. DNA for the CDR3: TGTGCCAGCAGCCTTACGGTCCGATCCTACAATGAGCAGTTCTTC.

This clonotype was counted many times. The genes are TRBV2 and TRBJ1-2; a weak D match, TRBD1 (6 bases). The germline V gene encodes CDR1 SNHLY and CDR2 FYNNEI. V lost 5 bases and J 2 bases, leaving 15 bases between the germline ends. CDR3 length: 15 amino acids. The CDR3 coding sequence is TGTGCCAGCAGTCCACATTCCCAGGGGAACTATGGCTACACCTTC. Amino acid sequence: CASSPHSQGNYGYTF. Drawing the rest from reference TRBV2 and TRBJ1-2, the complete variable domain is EPEVTQTPSHQVTQMGQEVILRCVPISNHLYFYWYRQILGQKVEFLVSFYNNEISEKSEIFDDQFSVERPDGSNFTLKIRSTKLEDSAMYFCASSPHSQGNYGYTFGSGTRLTVV.

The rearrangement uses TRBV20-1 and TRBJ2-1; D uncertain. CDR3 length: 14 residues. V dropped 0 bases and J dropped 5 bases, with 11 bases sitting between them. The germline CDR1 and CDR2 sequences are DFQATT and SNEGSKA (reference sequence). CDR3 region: CSARDWTRHNEQFF. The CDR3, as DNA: TGCAGTGCTAGAGATTGGACCCGCCACAATGAGCAGTTCTTC.

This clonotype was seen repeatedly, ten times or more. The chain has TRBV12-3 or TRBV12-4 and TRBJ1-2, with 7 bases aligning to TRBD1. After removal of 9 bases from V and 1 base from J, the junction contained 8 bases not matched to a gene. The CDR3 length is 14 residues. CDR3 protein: CASSPGQYNYGYTF. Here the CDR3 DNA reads TGTGCCAGTTCTCCGGGACAGTATAACTATGGCTACACCTTC.

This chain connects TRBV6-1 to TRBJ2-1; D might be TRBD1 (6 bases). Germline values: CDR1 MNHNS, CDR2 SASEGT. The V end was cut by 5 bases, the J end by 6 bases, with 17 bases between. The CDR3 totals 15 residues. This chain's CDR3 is CASSKDRWTSNEQFF. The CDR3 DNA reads TGTGCCAGCAGTAAAGACAGGTGGACCAGCAATGAGCAGTTCTTC.

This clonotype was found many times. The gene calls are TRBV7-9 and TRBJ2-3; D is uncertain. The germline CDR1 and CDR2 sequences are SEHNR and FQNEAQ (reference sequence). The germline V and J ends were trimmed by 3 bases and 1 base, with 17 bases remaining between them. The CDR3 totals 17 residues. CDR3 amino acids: CASSFPPIRFGTDTQYF. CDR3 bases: TGTGCCAGCAGCTTCCCCCCCATTCGGTTCGGCACAGATACGCAGTATTTT.

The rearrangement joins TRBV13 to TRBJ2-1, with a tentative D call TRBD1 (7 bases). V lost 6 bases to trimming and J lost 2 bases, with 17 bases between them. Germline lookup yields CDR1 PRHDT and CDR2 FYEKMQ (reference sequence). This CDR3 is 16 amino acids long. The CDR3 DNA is TGTGCCAGCAGGGGTAGGGGGCGGACTACCTACAATGAGCAGTTCTTC. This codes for CASRGRGRTTYNEQFF.

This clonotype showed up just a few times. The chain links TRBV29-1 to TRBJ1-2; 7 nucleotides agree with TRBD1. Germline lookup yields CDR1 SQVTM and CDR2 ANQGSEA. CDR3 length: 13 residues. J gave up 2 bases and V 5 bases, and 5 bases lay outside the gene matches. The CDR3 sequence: CSVTGVSNYGYTF. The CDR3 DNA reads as TGCAGCGTTACAGGGGTTTCGAACTATGGCTACACCTTC.

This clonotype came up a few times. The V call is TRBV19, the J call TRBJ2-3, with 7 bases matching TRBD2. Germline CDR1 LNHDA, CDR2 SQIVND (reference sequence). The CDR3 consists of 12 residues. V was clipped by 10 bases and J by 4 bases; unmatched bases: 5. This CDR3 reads CATKAGADTQYF. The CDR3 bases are TGTGCCACCAAGGCGGGGGCAGATACGCAGTATTTT.

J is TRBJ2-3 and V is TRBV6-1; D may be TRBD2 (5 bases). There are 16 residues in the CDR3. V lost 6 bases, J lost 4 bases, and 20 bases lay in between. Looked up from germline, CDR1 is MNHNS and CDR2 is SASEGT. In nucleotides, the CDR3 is TGTGCCAGCAGCGAGGGCCCACACGGCAGCCCAGATACGCAGTATTTT. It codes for CASSEGPHGSPDTQYF.

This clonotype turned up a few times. The chain's CDR3 is CASSHNPSYEQYF. CDR3 DNA sequence: TGTGCCAGCAGCCATAACCCTTCCTACGAGCAGTACTTC. The chain joins TRBV14 to TRBJ2-7, with unresolved D. V was shortened by 3 bases and J by 1 base, with 7 bases between the two germline ends. CDR1 and CDR2 (germline): SGHDN, FVKESK. The CDR3 is 13 amino acids. The full variable domain, its missing parts supplied by reference TRBV14 and TRBJ2-7, is EAGVTQFPSHSVIEKGQTVTLRCDPISGHDNLYWYRRVMGKEIKFLLHFVKESKQDESGMPNNRFLAERTGGTYSTLKVQPAELEDSGVYFCASSHNPSYEQYFGPGTRLTVT.

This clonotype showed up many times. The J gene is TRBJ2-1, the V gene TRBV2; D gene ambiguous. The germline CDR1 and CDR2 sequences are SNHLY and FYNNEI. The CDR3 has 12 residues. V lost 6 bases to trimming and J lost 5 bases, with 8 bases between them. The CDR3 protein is CASRSRNNEQFF. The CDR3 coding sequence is TGTGCCAGCAGGTCGAGGAACAATGAGCAGTTCTTC.

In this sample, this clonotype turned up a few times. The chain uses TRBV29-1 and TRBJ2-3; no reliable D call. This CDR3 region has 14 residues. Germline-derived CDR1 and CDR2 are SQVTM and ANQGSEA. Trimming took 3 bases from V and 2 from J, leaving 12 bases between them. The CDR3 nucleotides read TGCAGCGTTGACAAGCTCCCCTACACAGATACGCAGTATTTT. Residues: CSVDKLPYTDTQYF.

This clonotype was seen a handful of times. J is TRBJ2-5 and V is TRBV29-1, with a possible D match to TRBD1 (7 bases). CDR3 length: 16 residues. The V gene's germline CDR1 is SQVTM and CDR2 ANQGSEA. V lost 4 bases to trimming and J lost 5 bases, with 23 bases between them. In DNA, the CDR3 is TGCAGCGTTGGACGAGAGGGACAGAGGGCGGGGGAGACCCAGTACTTC. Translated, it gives CSVGREGQRAGETQYF.

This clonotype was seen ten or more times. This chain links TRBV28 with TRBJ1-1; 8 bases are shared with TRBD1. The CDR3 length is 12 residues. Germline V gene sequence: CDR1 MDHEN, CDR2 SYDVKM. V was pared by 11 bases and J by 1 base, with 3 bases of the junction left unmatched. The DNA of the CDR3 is TGTGCCGCAGGGGGCAAGAACACTGAAGCTTTCTTT. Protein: CAAGGKNTEAFF.

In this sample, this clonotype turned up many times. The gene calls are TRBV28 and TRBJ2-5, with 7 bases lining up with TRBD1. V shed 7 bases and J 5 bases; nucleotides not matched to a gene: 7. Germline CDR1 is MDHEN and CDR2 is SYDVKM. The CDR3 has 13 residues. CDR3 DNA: TGTGCCAGCATCGGTCCACAGGGGGAGACCCAGTACTTC. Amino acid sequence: CASIGPQGETQYF.

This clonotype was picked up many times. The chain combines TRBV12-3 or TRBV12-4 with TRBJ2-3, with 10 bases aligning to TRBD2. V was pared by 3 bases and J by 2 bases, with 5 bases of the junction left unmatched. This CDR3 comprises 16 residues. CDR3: CASSLRLAGATDTQYF. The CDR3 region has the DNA TGTGCCAGCAGTTTGAGGCTAGCGGGAGCCACAGATACGCAGTATTTT.

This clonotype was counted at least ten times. The CDR3 protein is CASLGQGTHEQYF. CDR3 in DNA: TGTGCCAGCCTGGGACAGGGAACCCACGAGCAGTACTTC. The gene calls are TRBV2 and TRBJ2-7, with 9 bases that match TRBD1. With 8 bases clipped from V and 5 bases from J, the junction kept 7 bases outside the gene matches. Germline CDR1 is SNHLY and CDR2 is FYNNEI. The CDR3 runs 13 residues.

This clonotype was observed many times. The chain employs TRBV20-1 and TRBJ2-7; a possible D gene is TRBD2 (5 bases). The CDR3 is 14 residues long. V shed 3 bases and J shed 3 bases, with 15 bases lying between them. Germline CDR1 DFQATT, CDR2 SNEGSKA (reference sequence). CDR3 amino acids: CSASGPSRGYEQYF. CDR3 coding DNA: TGCAGTGCTAGCGGCCCGAGTCGGGGCTACGAGCAGTACTTC.

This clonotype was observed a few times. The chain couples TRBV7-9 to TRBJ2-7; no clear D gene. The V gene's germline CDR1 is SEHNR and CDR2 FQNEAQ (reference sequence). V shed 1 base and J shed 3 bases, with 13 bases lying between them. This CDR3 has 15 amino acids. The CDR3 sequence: CASSLERSLYYEQYF. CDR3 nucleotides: TGTGCCAGCAGCTTAGAAAGGTCCCTCTACTACGAGCAGTACTTC.

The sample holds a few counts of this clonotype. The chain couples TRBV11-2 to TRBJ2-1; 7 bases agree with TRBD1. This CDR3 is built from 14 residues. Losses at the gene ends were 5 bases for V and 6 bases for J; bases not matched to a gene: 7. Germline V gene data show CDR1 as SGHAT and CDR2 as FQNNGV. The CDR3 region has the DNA TGTGCCAGCAGCCTCGACAGGGTGGGCAATGAGCAGTTCTTC. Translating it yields CASSLDRVGNEQFF. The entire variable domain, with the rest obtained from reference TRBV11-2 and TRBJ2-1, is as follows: EAGVAQSPRYKIIEKRQSVAFWCNPISGHATLYWYQQILGQGPKLLIQFQNNGVVDDSQLPKDRFSAERLKGVDSTLKIQPAKLEDSAVYLCASSLDRVGNEQFFGPGTRLTVL.

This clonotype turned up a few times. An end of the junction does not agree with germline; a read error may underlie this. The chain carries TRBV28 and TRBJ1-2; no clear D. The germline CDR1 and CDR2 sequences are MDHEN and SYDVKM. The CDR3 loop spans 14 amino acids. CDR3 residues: CASSLSGGNFGYTF. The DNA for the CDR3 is TGTGCCAGCAGTTTAAGTGGAGGAAACTTTGGCTACACCTTC.

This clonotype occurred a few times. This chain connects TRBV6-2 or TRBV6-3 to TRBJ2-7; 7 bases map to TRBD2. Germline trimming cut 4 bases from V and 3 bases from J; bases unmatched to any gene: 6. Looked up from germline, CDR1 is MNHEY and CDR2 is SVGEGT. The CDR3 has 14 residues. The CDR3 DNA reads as TGTGCCAGCAGTTTCCCAGGGACTATCTACGAGCAGTACTTC. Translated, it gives CASSFPGTIYEQYF.

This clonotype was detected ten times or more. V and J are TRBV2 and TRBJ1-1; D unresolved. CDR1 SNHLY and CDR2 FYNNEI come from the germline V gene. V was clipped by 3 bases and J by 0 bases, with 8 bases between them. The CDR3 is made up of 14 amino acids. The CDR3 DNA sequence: TGTGCCAGCAGTGATGGAGCCATGAACACTGAAGCTTTCTTT. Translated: CASSDGAMNTEAFF.

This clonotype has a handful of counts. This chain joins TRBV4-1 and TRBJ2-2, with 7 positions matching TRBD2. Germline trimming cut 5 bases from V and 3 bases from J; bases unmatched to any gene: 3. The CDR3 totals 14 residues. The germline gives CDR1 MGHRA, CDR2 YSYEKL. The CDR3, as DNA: TGCGCCAGCAGCAAACGGGAGGACACCGGGGAGCTGTTTTTT. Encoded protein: CASSKREDTGELFF.

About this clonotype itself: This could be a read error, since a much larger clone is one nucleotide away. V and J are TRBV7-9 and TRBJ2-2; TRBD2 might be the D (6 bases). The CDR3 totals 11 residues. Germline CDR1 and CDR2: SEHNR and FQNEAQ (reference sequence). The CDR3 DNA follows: TGTGCCACCCAGGGCACCGGGGGGCTGTTTTTT. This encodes CATQGTGGLFF.

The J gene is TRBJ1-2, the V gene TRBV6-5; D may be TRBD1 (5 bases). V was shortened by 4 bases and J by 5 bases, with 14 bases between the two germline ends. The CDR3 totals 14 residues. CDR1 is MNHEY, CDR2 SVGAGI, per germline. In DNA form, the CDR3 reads TGTGCCAGCAGTTCAGACAGTGGATTTTATGGCTACACCTTC. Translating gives CASSSDSGFYGYTF.